The entry that follows covers one T cell receptor beta chain sequence. This clone appeared once. The target of this receptor is not known. The input lacks base qualities; no much larger clone sits a single base away. These data belong to a study of cytomegalovirus exposure and HLA in healthy donors (TCRdb year 2017). With respect to the entire study: According to an earlier analysis of several hundred of the donors, some 180 million T cells yielded 90 million to 130 million unique TCR beta sequences and around 280 Gb of sequence data. An early release covering over 500 HLA-typed donors comprised 300 to 350 gigabases of sequencing data and tens of millions of unique TCR sequences. Among the roughly 400 genotyped donors, around 79% belonged to the genetic ancestry cluster associated with self-reported Caucasian donors. The aim of the study was to test whether cataloging public T cell receptors could identify signatures of past pathogen exposure. The T cell repertoires of roughly 660 subjects were profiled by immunosequencing and related to cytomegalovirus serostatus. Besides the first cohort of about 730 subjects, a separate validation cohort made up of 90 to 150 different subjects was used. The study combined high-throughput TCR immunosequencing, statistical association of individual TCRs with disease status, and machine learning to predict cytomegalovirus infection status. A later analysis re-examined previously published TCR beta repertoires from more than 550 donors and added high-resolution HLA genotyping to investigate patterns of TCR occurrence. The later analysis used no new phenotypic data to find candidate immune exposures, relying instead on TCR beta sequences and their occurrence across donors. To decide whether each TCR beta V gene segment behaved as functional or pseudogenic, an earlier analysis of some 600 of the donors relied on high-throughput TCR beta sequencing. Donor age, sex, ethnicity and CMV serostatus were compiled alongside the repertoire data. In a later genetic analysis, genome-wide SNP genotypes for about three fifths of the roughly 670 donors were used, and that subset was treated as a discovery cohort. Every repertoire in the discovery cohort had been generated on one and the same sequencing platform. HLA typing covered class I and class II loci at four-digit resolution. Typing coverage varied by locus: roughly 620-630 donors for A, B, C, DRB1 and DQB1; roughly 510 for DQA1; about 570 for DPA1; more than 450 for DPB1. About five DR-DQ haplotypes were treated as single units for association and clustering because of strong linkage in the cohort. Among roughly 400 genotyped donors of the cohort, an average of about 240,000 unique TCR beta nucleotide sequences were sequenced per donor, about a sixth of them non-productive. Study-wide conclusions, independent of this receptor: Cytomegalovirus status was reported to be diagnosed by the classifier with high specificity and sensitivity in both the original and validation cohorts. Linkage disequilibrium might explain the correlated functional status among segregating V segments, but an unknown experimental factor could not be excluded. According to a later genetic analysis, donors in an Asian-associated ancestry cluster had fewer N-insertions in productive TCRs than the approximately 650-donor mean. A later analysis found that HLA-associated TCR beta chains were more clonally expanded and had lower generation probabilities than equally common non-associated chains. Broadly in line with IMGT annotations, most TCR beta V segments showed up in productive rearrangements about 87% or about 30% of the time in an earlier analysis of about 500 of the donors. CMV serostatus was the only immune exposure information available for the cohort. Because the 87-base-pair reads could not distinguish some IMGT-functional V segments, including TRBV6-2 and TRBV6-3, those segments were excluded. Because HLA typing was unavailable for some donors at each locus, only the typed subset was used in association tests. In vitro tests confirmed that a few of the cytomegalovirus-associated TCR beta chains recognize cytomegalovirus antigens. A later analysis reported that several top co-occurrence clusters appeared linked to parvovirus B19, influenza, CMV and Epstein-Barr virus. Most CMV-associated TCR beta chains appeared to be HLA-restricted in a later analysis, and the HLA associations seemed to be driven largely by CMV exposure. Over 15 rarely observed V segments, including chromosome 9 orphons, were excluded from the earlier analysis of some 590 of the donors because counts were too low. In this cohort, only TCR beta chains were sequenced, and detectable features were limited by the absence of alpha or paired-chain data. A further reported finding was that TCR beta sequences accurately predicted the HLA-A and HLA-B alleles for most subjects in the first cohort. Across donors, most TCR sequences were observed very rarely, whereas some public TCRs were present in many individuals. A cluster of highly shared sequence variants was judged likely to represent a technical artifact of the sequencing pipeline. Roughly uniform sequencing depth across donors was assumed in presence/absence analyses, although this assumption may not hold. The study gave a list of 150 to 200 TCR beta chains associated with cytomegalovirus. A later analysis associated 15,000 to 20,000 TCR beta sequences with specific HLA alleles at a false discovery rate of 0.05. According to a later analysis, TCR association rates differed among HLA loci, with DRB1 alleles showing the most associated TCRs and HLA-C alleles showing the fewest. Assigning TCR associations to individual alleles was difficult when HLA alleles, especially DR and DQ, strongly co-occurred. V-gene and J-gene trimming of TCR beta chains was associated with a missense DCLRE1C variant in a later genetic analysis, and the association was replicated in an independent cohort. It was suggested by the authors that the approach could potentially be generalized to other disease states and immunological phenotypes.

Reading from cysteine to phenylalanine, the CDR3 counts 12 amino acids. Only the CDR3 region is kept as DNA, spanning 36 bases read in frame from base 1. CDR1 is given as SQVTM and CDR2 as ANQGSEA, both from the germline V gene. V is pared back by 7 bases and J by 6 bases, with 13 bases lying between the germline termini. Library method: the immunoSEQ multiplex PCR assay. For the multiplex PCR, a mixture combining 60 forward primers for TCR Vbeta segments and 13 reverse primers for TCR Jbeta segments was used. A multiplex PCR assay on genomic DNA amplified the CDR3 region of rearranged TCR beta genes. On the Illumina HiSeq System, the amplified TCR beta libraries were sequenced as 87-base-pair reads. The published analysis was carried out like this. Across the roughly 600 repertoires, a later analysis counted approximately 75 million unique TCR beta chains, roughly 11 million of which were shared by at least two donors. A nearest-neighbor algorithm error-corrected the raw reads and collapsed the reads into unique sequences, merging closely related sequences to remove PCR and sequencing errors. Alignment of CDR3 sequences to IMGT reference sequences was used to assign V, D and J gene segments. For a sequence to be retained, a match of at least six nucleotides was required to both a V gene segment and a J gene segment. A rearrangement was called productive if the CDR3 had no stop codons and remained in frame with V and J, and every other rearrangement was called non-productive. Following IMGT convention, CDR3 was defined as the stretch from the second conserved V-encoded cysteine to the conserved J-encoded phenylalanine. The earlier analysis of 500 to 600 of the donors excluded sequences that lacked an unambiguous match to a single V gene segment. In an earlier analysis of roughly 500 of the donors, V segments were called functional above 56.7% productive rearrangements and were called segregating when the between-donor standard deviation exceeded 5%. A statistical classification framework was built to diagnose cytomegalovirus status from the catalog of TCR beta chain sequences. A later analysis assigned V and J genes by comparing TCR nucleotide sequences with IMGT/GENE-DB human TR gene sequences. In a later analysis, CDR3 sequences and most-parsimonious VDJ recombination scenarios were assigned using the TCRdist pipeline. In a later analysis, every TCR beta chain was defined by the combination of its CDR3 amino acid sequence and its V-gene family, and reads without a unique V-gene family were dropped. A later analysis removed 592 highly shared, low-generation-probability nucleotide sequences to deal with suspected cross-contamination and a sequencing artifact. In a later analysis, a clonal expansion index for each public chain was calculated from normalized within-repertoire ranks of inferred template counts. Generation probabilities in a later analysis came from a VDJ recombination model fitted to out-of-frame rearrangements, and those results were checked against IGoR. A later analysis scored TCR-TCR, TCR-HLA and TCR-CMV co-occurrence with hypergeometric tests, applying a repertoire-size bias correction to TCR pairs. False discovery rates were estimated in a later analysis by permuting HLA or CMV assignments 20 times. A later analysis grouped co-occurring TCRs with DBSCAN, adding TCRdist sequence similarity when clustering within HLA-allele-positive subsets. Repertoires with fewer than 30,000 or more than 120,000 public chains, plus five repertoires with anomalous nucleotide sharing, were excluded from co-occurrence clustering. TCRdb carries this immuneACCESS record with in-frame sequences only. Its versions omit some clonotypes, under half of them owing to an unresolved V gene in the studies checked, with the rest unexplained. V, J and clone size reflect that table, while D and trimming were determined from the DNA. The sample has about 190,000 clones on record, approximately 81% of them singletons. The top ten hold less than 4.5% of the sample.

The cohort was made up of roughly 670 healthy bone marrow donors. All cohort members were sampled while nominally healthy, although unrecorded immune exposures were likely present. The donor tested CMV seronegative, placing the donor among the 350 or so seronegative members of the cohort. Every donor gave a peripheral blood sample, and the peripheral blood mononuclear cells from that sample were used for TCR beta sequencing. Genomic DNA extraction from the blood cell samples was performed with the Qiagen DNeasy Blood Extraction Kit. This sequence was found in a man aged 50 to 60 in good health and CMV-seronegative. Sequencing used PBMCs. The V gene is TRBV29-1 and the J gene is TRBJ2-1, and TRBD2 may be the D gene, going by 5 matching bases. The DNA reads as follows: TGCAGCGCAGACTACCTCGGCAATGAGCAGTTCTTC. Its coded protein is CSADYLGNEQFF.